This T cell receptor (beta chain) was found in a study of cytomegalovirus exposure and HLA in healthy donors. The wider study: Sequencing of about 179 million T cells in an earlier analysis found 95 million to 120 million unique TCR beta sequences. Genotyping of some 390 donors showed that around 81% belonged to the Caucasian-associated ancestry cluster.

Findings and caveats of the study: In a later analysis, compared with equally common non-associated chains, HLA-associated beta chains were more expanded.

Primers included in the PCR were 60 Vbeta and 13 Jbeta primers. The repertoire was sequenced with immunoSEQ multiplex PCR; TCRdb's copy has only in-frame clones and lacks some. Of about 160,000 clones in the sample, 70% to 85% were seen once. Turning to this clone: Its cognate antigen is unknown.

Sequenced: PBMCs. The sequence derives from a man between 35 and 55 years old in good health and CMV-seronegative.

CDR3 bases: TGCGCCAGCAGCCCGCGGACAGGGGGTGTCATGAACACTGAAGCTTTCTTT. Translating it yields CASSPRTGGVMNTEAFF. This rearrangement joins TRBV5-1 to TRBJ1-1; 10 nucleotides align to TRBD1. Trimming cost V 4 bases and J 0 bases; bases outside gene matches: 9. CDR1 is SGHRS and CDR2 is YFSETQ in the germline V gene. This CDR3 is built from 17 residues.